The clone carrying this T cell receptor (beta chain) was seen a few times. This sample is part of a study of shared T cell receptors in the human thymus. The data were produced by immunoSEQ multiplex PCR, yet TCRdb's version contains in-frame clones alone and is incomplete. Among about 540,000 clones listed, about 80% were seen once. Germline values: CDR1 LGHNA, CDR2 YNFKEQ. Trimming removed 0 bases from V and 6 bases from J, with 17 bases in between. The CDR3 has 17 residues. In addition, the sample was reused for a study of human thymus T cells. That study reports: Healthy Finnish infants having corrective surgery for congenital heart defects served as donors. Surgeons resected thymus tissue during corrective heart surgery. Gene usage for V and J segments appeared biased in thymic and blood repertoires. Related studies noted strongly shared thymic repertoires across unrelated people.

Sequencing was done on a sample of thymocytes. The V and J genes are TRBV4-2 and TRBJ2-2, with unresolved D. This clonotype was sampled from a boy younger than two with a congenital heart defect. CDR3 bases: TGTGCCAGCAGCCAAGACGGGTATATTCTGGCGGCCGGGGAGCTGTTTTTT. Amino acid sequence: CASSQDGYILAAGELFF.